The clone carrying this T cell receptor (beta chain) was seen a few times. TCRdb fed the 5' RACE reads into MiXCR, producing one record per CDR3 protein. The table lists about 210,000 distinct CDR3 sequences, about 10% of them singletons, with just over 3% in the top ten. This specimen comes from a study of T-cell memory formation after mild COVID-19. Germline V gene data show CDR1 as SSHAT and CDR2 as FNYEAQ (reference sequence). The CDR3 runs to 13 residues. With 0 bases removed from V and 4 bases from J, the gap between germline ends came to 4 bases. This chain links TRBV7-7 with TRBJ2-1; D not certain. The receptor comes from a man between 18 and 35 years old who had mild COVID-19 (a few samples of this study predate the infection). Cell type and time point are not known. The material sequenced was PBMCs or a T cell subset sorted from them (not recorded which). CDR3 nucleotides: TGTGCCAGCAGCTTAGCGCTGTACAATGAGCAGTTCTTC. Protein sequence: CASSLALYNEQFF.